The count of the clone carrying this TCR beta chain is one. Its specificity is not known. This CDR3 fails to terminate in the conserved phenylalanine or tryptophan, so it likely reflects a read error. These data belong to a study of blood T cells in healthy people across ages. The study, taken as a whole, reports: As age increased, TCR beta diversity per million T cells fell in a roughly linear fashion.

Trimming removed 4 bases from V and 4 bases from J; junction bases left unmatched: 6. Germline V gene lookup returns CDR1 ENHRY and CDR2 SYGVKD. The CDR3 totals 15 residues. The second PCR ran about 6 to 11 cycles with a sample-barcoded 5' primer and J-beta primers. Via MiXCR, TCRdb re-called the 5' RACE reads, giving one row per CDR3 protein. The sample shows 1.5 million to 2 million distinct CDR3 sequences, approximately 28% of them seen only once. The chain couples TRBV10-3 to TRBJ2-3; 9 bases line up with TRBD2. The clonotype was recovered from a woman in her 30s in good health. Sequencing input: blood. DNA of the CDR3: TGTGCCATCAGTGTAATAGCGGGAGATGCAGATACGCAGTATTTG. This encodes CAISVIAGDADTQYL.